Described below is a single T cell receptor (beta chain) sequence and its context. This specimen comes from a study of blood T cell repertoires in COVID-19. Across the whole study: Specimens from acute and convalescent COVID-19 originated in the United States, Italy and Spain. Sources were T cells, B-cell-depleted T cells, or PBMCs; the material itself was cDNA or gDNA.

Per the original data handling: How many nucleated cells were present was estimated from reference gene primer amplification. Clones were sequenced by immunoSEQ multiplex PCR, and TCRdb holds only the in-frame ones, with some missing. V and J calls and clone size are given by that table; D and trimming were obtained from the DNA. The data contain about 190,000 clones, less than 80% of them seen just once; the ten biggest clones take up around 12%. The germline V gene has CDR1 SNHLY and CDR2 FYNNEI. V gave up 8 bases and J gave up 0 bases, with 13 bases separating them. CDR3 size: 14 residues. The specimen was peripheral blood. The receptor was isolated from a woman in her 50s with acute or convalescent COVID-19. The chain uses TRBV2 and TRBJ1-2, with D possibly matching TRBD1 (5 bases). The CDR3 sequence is CASDLRGPNYGYTF. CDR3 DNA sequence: TGTGCCAGCGATCTTAGGGGTCCTAACTATGGCTACACCTTC.